This T cell receptor beta chain was sequenced during a study of early T cells in non-severe SARS-CoV-2 infection. Study-wide context: Sequencing used unsorted whole-blood bulk RNA, so chains lack pairing.

Ten or more counts support this clonotype. This CDR3 contains 14 residues. Germline CDR1 SGHTA, CDR2 FQGNSA. V trimming: 5 bases; J trimming: 7 bases; junction bases outside the gene matches: 7. The library protocol tagged individual cDNA molecules with unique molecular identifiers. Using its own MiXCR run on the 5' RACE reads, TCRdb lists one record per CDR3 protein. The table has 55,000 to 65,000 distinct CDR3 sequences, under 15% seen once; the top ten hold around 4.6%. This chain connects TRBV7-2 to TRBJ2-2; the match to TRBD1 covers 7 bases. Source material: whole blood. The origin of this receptor is an adult who was a healthcare worker with PCR-confirmed SARS-CoV-2 infection or an uninfected control (not recorded which). The CDR3 DNA follows: TGTGCCAGCAGCCCAAGACAGGGAAACGGGGAGCTGTTTTTT. This translates into CASSPRQGNGELFF.